The rows below give T cell receptor beta chains drawn from one sample of a study of STAT3 mutations in large granular lymphocyte leukemia. Sequenced by immunoSEQ multiplex PCR; TCRdb stores in-frame clones only, minus some. The data hold about 19,000 clones, with approximately 90% observed a single time. The sample comprised peripheral blood mononuclear cells. These receptors came from a man aged 60 to 75 with T-cell large granular lymphocyte leukemia. Some clones in this sample may be carry-over from other donors' samples. The CDR3 runs from the conserved cysteine through the conserved F or W. A D gene is named only where the DNA matches it firmly.

D	V	J	length	DNA	CDR3
TRBD1	TRBV5-6	TRBJ2-5	15	TGTGCCAGCAGCTTGGTGGGACAGTCCCAAGAGACCCAGTACTTC	CASSLVGQSQETQYF
TRBD1	TRBV18	TRBJ2-7	13	TGTGCCAGCTCACCTCGCACAGGGGACGAGCAGTACTTC	CASSPRTGDEQYF
-	TRBV5-4	TRBJ2-1	12	TGTGCCAGCACACCCGATTGGAATGAGCAGTTCTTC	CASTPDWNEQFF
TRBD1	TRBV5-1	TRBJ2-7	14	TGCGCCAGCAGCATCACGGACAGGGGTTACGAGCAGTACTTC	CASSITDRGYEQYF
TRBD2	TRBV6-4	TRBJ2-1	15	TGTGCCAGCAGTGACTCGACTAGCGGGAGCAATGAGCAGTTCTTC	CASSDSTSGSNEQFF
TRBD1	TRBV30	TRBJ2-7	15	TGTGCCTGGGGTGGGTGGGACAGCGCATCCTACGAGCAGTACTTC	CAWGGWDSASYEQYF
-	TRBV19	TRBJ1-6	15	TGTGCCAGTAGGGAGGAGGAACGGCGAAATTCACCCCTCCACTTT	CASREEERRNSPLHF
-	TRBV25-1	TRBJ1-2	15	TGTGCCAGCAGTGAATATACGGTAGGACACTATGGCTACACCTTC	CASSEYTVGHYGYTF
-	TRBV2	TRBJ1-2	12	TGTGCCAGCAGTGCCGAGGGGTATGGCTACACCTTC	CASSAEGYGYTF
-	TRBV28	TRBJ2-3	15	TGTGCCAGCAGTTTTTCCGGGAGCCCCACAGATACGCAGTATTTT	CASSFSGSPTDTQYF
TRBD1	TRBV2	TRBJ2-5	15	TGTGCCAGCAGTTGGGGCGGACAGGGCCAAGAGACCCAGTACTTC	CASSWGGQGQETQYF
-	TRBV11-2	TRBJ2-3	15	TGTGCCAGCAACCGTCGCGGGCTAAGCACAGATACGCAGTATTTT	CASNRRGLSTDTQYF
TRBD2	TRBV27	TRBJ2-1	15	TGTGCCAGCATCCACAGACTAGCGGGGCACAATGAGCAGTTCTTC	CASIHRLAGHNEQFF
-	TRBV5-1	TRBJ1-3	15	TGCGCCAGCAGCCGCACAGGGTCGGTAGGAAACACCATATATTTT	CASSRTGSVGNTIYF
-	TRBV7-9	TRBJ1-2	14	TGTGCCAGCAGCCTATTACGTGACAGCTATGGCTACACCTTC	CASSLLRDSYGYTF